These 30 T cell receptor beta chains came from one sample sequenced in a study of blood T cells in healthy people across ages. Sample-barcoded 5' priming and a J-beta primer mix drove a second PCR of roughly 6 to 12 cycles. TCRdb ran MiXCR on the 5' RACE reads and lists one entry per CDR3 protein. This table holds fewer than 900,000 distinct CDR3 sequences, about 42% found once. The source material was blood. These receptors all stem from a woman in her sixties in good health.

The rearrangement links TRBV19 to TRBJ1-1, with a tentative D call TRBD1 (6 bases). The CDR3 sequence is 14 residues long. Germline CDR1 and CDR2: LNHDA and SQIVND (reference sequence). V lost 7 bases to trimming and J lost 7 bases, with 19 bases between them. The DNA of the CDR3 is TGTGCCAGTACCCTCGCCCCAGGGGACTATGAAGCTTTCTTT. This codes for CASTLAPGDYEAFF. The full variable domain, its missing parts supplied by reference TRBV19 and TRBJ1-1, is DGGITQSPKYLFRKEGQNVTLSCEQNLNHDAMYWYRQDPGQGLRLIYYSQIVNDFQKGDIAEGYSVSREKKESFPLTVTSAQKNPTAFYLCASTLAPGDYEAFFGQGTRLTVV.

The gene calls are TRBV29-1 and TRBJ2-2, with 7 bases identical to TRBD1. The length of the CDR3 is 16 residues. Germline CDR1 SQVTM, CDR2 ANQGSEA. With 7 bases clipped from V and 1 base from J, the junction kept 12 bases outside the gene matches. In DNA form, the CDR3 reads TGCAGCGGGTGGGTAGAGACAGGGTGGAACACCGGGGAGCTGTTTTTT. Its translation: CSGWVETGWNTGELFF.

This clonotype was observed a handful of times. The V gene is TRBV12-3 or TRBV12-4, the J gene TRBJ2-4; tentatively, D is TRBD1 (5 bases). The DNA matches TRBJ2-7 better at its end, which makes the J call doubtful. The CDR3 is made up of 15 amino acids. The CDR3 spells CASSLDRPPTDEQYF. CDR3 nucleotides: TGTGCCAGCAGTCTCGACAGACCCCCCACGGACGAGCAGTACTTC.

For the CDR3, the DNA is TGTGCCAGCAGCTTAGGACTATCTGGCGAGACCCAGTACTTC. Encoded protein: CASSLGLSGETQYF. The chain is built from TRBV7-7 and TRBJ2-5; maybe TRBD2 (5 bases). The CDR3 contains 14 residues. In germline, CDR1 is SSHAT, CDR2 FNYEAQ (reference sequence). The V end was cut by 1 base, the J end by 5 bases, with 11 bases between.

CDR3 protein: CASSLGDSSSYEQYF. The CDR3 coding sequence is TGTGCCAGCAGCCTCGGCGACTCGAGCTCCTACGAGCAGTACTTC. The V gene is TRBV27, the J gene TRBJ2-7; D gene uncertain. Germline V gene data show CDR1 as MNHEY and CDR2 as SMNVEV (reference sequence). Trimming took off 6 bases at V and 0 bases at J, with 15 bases between the two ends. The CDR3 has 15 amino acids.

In its sample, this clonotype was seen a few times. DNA of the CDR3: TGTGCCAGCAGCACCCGCGGAGGGGAAAAACTGTTTTTT. As protein: CASSTRGGEKLFF. The V call is TRBV7-9, the J call TRBJ1-4; no reliable D call. The CDR3 loop spans 13 amino acids. Trimming stripped 5 bases from V and 8 bases from J, with 12 bases between. The germline V gene has CDR1 SEHNR and CDR2 FQNEAQ (reference sequence).

This chain uses TRBV12-3 or TRBV12-4 with TRBJ1-2, with 7 bases identical to TRBD1. The CDR3 covers 15 residues. V dropped 2 bases and J dropped 4; count of bases not matched to a gene: 7. The CDR3 coding sequence is TGTGCCAGCAGTTTATCGGACGCAGGGGGCTATGGCTACACCTTC. It encodes CASSLSDAGGYGYTF.

This sequence joins TRBV7-2 and TRBJ2-5; TRBD1 aligns across 10 bases. CDR1 and CDR2 (germline): SGHTA, FQGNSA. This CDR3 region has 16 residues. V dropped 0 bases and J dropped 2; count of bases not matched to a gene: 3. CDR3 sequence: CASSLAAGQGQETQYF. CDR3 DNA sequence: TGTGCCAGCAGCTTAGCCGCGGGACAGGGGCAAGAGACCCAGTACTTC.

To note about this clonotype: A much larger clone differs by one base, so this may be a read error. The V and J genes are TRBV24-1 and TRBJ1-2; 7 nucleotides agree with TRBD1. Germline-derived CDR1 and CDR2 are KGHDR and SFDVKD. The CDR3 sequence is 15 residues long. The CDR3 is CAASDFEGQVEGYTF. In nucleotides, the CDR3 is TGTGCCGCCAGTGATTTTGAAGGACAGGTGGAAGGCTACACCTTC.

Concerning this clonotype itself: This may be a read error, as it is one base from a much larger clone. The rearrangement joins TRBV29-1 to TRBJ2-1, with 10 bases matching TRBD1. The DNA end lines up better with TRBJ2-7; the J call may be wrong. CDR1 and CDR2 (germline): SQVTM, ANQGSEA. This CDR3 region has 15 residues. The CDR3 spells CSVIRTGGSYNEQYF. CDR3 sequence (DNA): TGCAGCGTCATTAGGACAGGGGGATCCTACAATGAGCAGTACTTC.

The chain uses TRBV7-2 and TRBJ1-2; D perhaps matches TRBD1 (5 bases). The CDR3 has 13 residues. Trimming stripped 6 bases from V and 8 bases from J, with 16 bases between. Germline CDR1 and CDR2: SGHTA and FQGNSA. CDR3 sequence: CASRLLRGYGYTF. The CDR3 nucleotides are TGTGCCAGCAGGCTCCTGAGGGGTTACGGCTACACCTTC.

J is TRBJ2-7 and V is TRBV7-3; TRBD2 agrees at 13 bases. TRBJ2-5 explains the end of the DNA better; the J call may be wrong. Germline V gives CDR1 SGHTA, CDR2 FQGTGA. The CDR3 runs to 16 residues. The chain's CDR3 is CASSLARTSGSETQYF. The CDR3 region has the DNA TGTGCCAGCAGCTTAGCCAGGACTAGCGGGAGTGAGACCCAGTACTTC.

As for this clonotype: With a much larger clone just one base away, this may be a read error. V gene TRBV6-2 or TRBV6-3 combines with J gene TRBJ2-7; no firm D call. V was trimmed by 6 bases and J by 12 bases, leaving 18 bases between them. The CDR3 covers 12 residues. CDR1 is MNHEY and CDR2 is SVGEGT in the germline V gene. Here the CDR3 reads CASSPTEDIRYF. CDR3 in DNA: TGTGCCAGCAGCCCCACAGAAGACATTCGGTACTTC.

The rearrangement links TRBV4-1 to TRBJ2-3; D gene uncertain. The CDR3 runs to 15 residues. Germline V gene data show CDR1 as MGHRA and CDR2 as YSYEKL. V lost 1 base and J lost 0, with 8 bases in between. In DNA, the CDR3 is TGCGCCAGCAGCCAAGGACCGGGTAGCACAGATACGCAGTATTTT. Translating it yields CASSQGPGSTDTQYF.

The gene calls are TRBV11-1 and TRBJ1-1; the D gene is possibly TRBD1 (6 bases). Per germline, CDR1 SGHAT and CDR2 FQDESV (reference sequence). Trimming removed 6 bases at V and 2 bases at J, with 13 bases between. There are 14 residues in the CDR3. CDR3 DNA: TGTGCCAGCAGACGGGACAACCATAACACTGAAGCTTTCTTT. Its translation: CASRRDNHNTEAFF.

This clonotype was counted a few times. The chain carries TRBV3-1 and TRBJ2-7; 10 bases are a match to TRBD1. The J segment lost 1 base and the V segment lost 3 bases, leaving 6 bases of the junction unmatched. This CDR3 is 16 amino acids long. The germline V gene encodes CDR1 LGHDT and CDR2 YNNKEL (reference sequence). Here the CDR3 DNA reads TGTGCCAGCAGCCACGTGGGACAGGGGAATTCCTACGAGCAGTACTTC. Protein product: CASSHVGQGNSYEQYF.

The rearrangement joins TRBV10-3 to TRBJ2-3; 9 nucleotides match TRBD2. This CDR3 has 14 residues. CDR1 and CDR2 from the germline V gene are ENHRY and SYGVKD. V lost 5 bases and J lost 3; bases outside the gene matches: 3. The CDR3 DNA follows: TGTGCCATCAGTATAGCGGGGGCTACAGATACGCAGTATTTT. Protein: CAISIAGATDTQYF.

The genes are TRBV20-1 and TRBJ2-5, with a weak D call TRBD2 (6 bases). Trimming removed 0 bases at V and 5 bases at J, with 19 bases between. The germline V gene has CDR1 DFQATT and CDR2 SNEGSKA (reference sequence). This CDR3 has 16 amino acids. This CDR3 is CSARDWSITRGETQYF. CDR3 coding DNA: TGCAGTGCTAGAGATTGGTCGATCACCCGGGGGGAGACCCAGTACTTC.

There are a few counts of this clonotype. The chain links TRBV29-1 to TRBJ2-1; a weak D match, TRBD1 (5 bases). The CDR3 loop spans 14 amino acids. The germline gives CDR1 SQVTM, CDR2 ANQGSEA. Deletions cut 6 bases from V and 1 base from J, with 13 bases between. The CDR3 nucleotides read TGCAGCGTCCGAACAGGTTATTCCTACAATGAGCAGTTCTTC. It translates to CSVRTGYSYNEQFF.

In its sample, this clonotype was seen a few times. V gene TRBV20-1 combines with J gene TRBJ2-7, with D perhaps matching TRBD2 (6 bases). Trimming shortened V by 3 bases and J by 3 bases, and 15 bases separated the two germline ends. This CDR3 is built from 14 residues. Germline-derived CDR1 and CDR2 are DFQATT and SNEGSKA (reference sequence). CDR3 DNA: TGCAGTGCTAGCCCAAGCGGGTCGGTCTACGAGCAGTACTTC. Translation gives CSASPSGSVYEQYF.

The genes are TRBV19 and TRBJ2-4; TRBD1 is a possible D gene (5 bases). Near its end, the DNA agrees better with TRBJ2-7, so the J call may be wrong. The CDR3 length is 14 residues. Germline V lookup: CDR1 LNHDA, CDR2 SQIVND (reference sequence). The CDR3 sequence: CASSRRRDTYEQYF. The CDR3 DNA follows: TGTGCCAGTAGCCGCCGCAGGGATACGTACGAGCAGTACTTC.

This clonotype has only a few counts. V and J are TRBV4-1 and TRBJ2-1; perhaps TRBD2 as D (6 bases). The CDR3 extends over 15 amino acids. Trimming pared 0 bases from V and 4 bases from J, leaving 10 bases between. Germline assignment: CDR1 MGHRA and CDR2 YSYEKL. The CDR3 nucleotides are TGCGCCAGCAGCCAAGACGACAGCGGGTACAATGAGCAGTTCTTC. Residues: CASSQDDSGYNEQFF.

V and J are TRBV7-9 and TRBJ2-7; 7 bases are shared with TRBD2. The junction had 13 bases not matched to a gene; V was cut back by 5 bases and J by 3 bases. Germline V gene data show CDR1 as SEHNR and CDR2 as FQNEAQ (reference sequence). There are 16 residues in the CDR3. The CDR3 reads CASSPGPGGRFYEQYF. In DNA, the CDR3 is TGTGCCAGCAGCCCAGGCCCTGGCGGGAGATTCTACGAGCAGTACTTC.

This clonotype has just one count. A much more abundant neighbour one base away suggests this may be a read error. The chain is built from TRBV4-2 and TRBJ2-7; TRBD1 might be the D (5 bases). V was trimmed by 0 bases and J by 4 bases, leaving 10 bases between them. The germline CDR1 and CDR2 sequences are LGHNA and YNFKEQ. The length of the CDR3 is 14 residues. In DNA form, the CDR3 reads TGTGCCAGCAGCCAAGACGGACACTATTACGAGCAGTACTTC. Its protein is CASSQDGHYYEQYF.

V usage is TRBV5-1 and J usage is TRBJ2-3, with TRBD2 matching 7 bases. CDR1 and CDR2 (germline): SGHRS, YFSETQ. This CDR3 is 14 amino acids long. Trimming at V came to 6 bases and at J to 3 bases, leaving 7 bases not matched to a gene. As DNA, the CDR3 is TGCGCCAGCATCGCCCAGCGGGAAACAGATACGCAGTATTTT. Translated, it gives CASIAQRETDTQYF.

The chain recombines TRBV28 with TRBJ1-2, with 12 bases fitting TRBD1. From germline, CDR1 is MDHEN and CDR2 SYDVKM. The V segment lost 6 bases and the J segment 8 bases; nucleotides outside the gene matches: 10. The CDR3 runs to 15 residues. The CDR3 coding sequence is TGTGCCAGCAGCGACCCGGGACAGGGGGCGCTCGGCTACACCTTC. Its protein is CASSDPGQGALGYTF.

The V and J genes are TRBV9 and TRBJ2-7, with 7 bases matching TRBD2. The germline V gene has CDR1 SGDLS and CDR2 YYNGEE. The CDR3 runs to 16 residues. Trimming at V came to 4 bases and at J to 5 bases, leaving 15 bases not matched to a gene. The CDR3 sequence: CASSSREGRERDEQYF. The CDR3 bases are TGTGCCAGCAGCTCCCGCGAGGGGCGGGAGCGGGACGAGCAGTACTTC.

This clonotype was detected only once. V is TRBV7-3 and J is TRBJ2-7, with TRBD1 matching 7 bases. Germline assignment: CDR1 SGHTA and CDR2 FQGTGA. Trimming took 2 bases from V and 11 from J; bases not matched to a gene: 18. The CDR3 totals 16 residues. The CDR3 DNA is TGTGCCAGCAGCTTAGGGGCCCCGTCAGGACAGGAGACCAAGTACTTC. It specifies CASSLGAPSGQETKYF.

The chain couples TRBV13 to TRBJ2-1; 8 nucleotides agree with TRBD2. J lost 6 bases, V lost 0 bases, and 4 bases had no gene match. Germline assignment: CDR1 PRHDT and CDR2 FYEKMQ (reference sequence). This CDR3 has 15 amino acids. CDR3 protein: CASSLGTSARNEQFF. CDR3 in DNA: TGTGCCAGCAGCTTAGGGACTAGCGCCCGCAATGAGCAGTTCTTC.

This clonotype was observed many times. J is TRBJ2-3 and V is TRBV9; D is tentatively TRBD1 or TRBD2 (5 bases each). CDR1 and CDR2 from the germline V gene are SGDLS and YYNGEE. The CDR3 covers 16 residues. Trimming removed 0 bases at V and 3 bases at J, with 14 bases between. The CDR3 DNA reads TGTGCCAGCAGCGTAGATCTGAGGGGTAAAACAGATACGCAGTATTTT. Translated, it gives CASSVDLRGKTDTQYF.